This TCR beta chain was recovered during a study of human T cells and chemical hapten exposure. Study summary: Patients received weekly diphenylcyclopropenone doses to the scalp throughout the approximately 25-week study. Regarding the study as a whole: Expanded TCRs clustered into significantly more large CDR3 similarity groups than controls, the analysis revealed.

In TCRdb, the RACE reads were re-called with MiXCR into one record per CDR3 protein. The sample records a few hundred thousand distinct CDR3 sequences, about 9% being singletons. Indicated time point: pre-sensitization, week 0. Treatment defined: therapeutic diphenylcyclopropenone sensitization with weekly scalp DPC. For this clonotype: What it recognizes is unknown.

The input for sequencing was whole blood, taken in connection with sensitization to the hapten diphenylcyclopropenone (DPC). The TCR sequence derives from a woman aged 40 to 50 with alopecia areata. Some clones in this sample may be carry-over from other donors' samples.

In DNA form, the CDR3 reads TGTGCCAGCAGCCCCTGGCGGGGGAGCTCCTACGAGCAGTACTTC. It is translated as CASSPWRGSSYEQYF. This sequence joins TRBV7-2 and TRBJ2-7; TRBD2 matches at 7 bases. This CDR3 has 15 residues. Germline CDR1 is SGHTA and CDR2 is FQGNSA. Losses at the gene ends were 5 bases for V and 0 bases for J; bases not matched to a gene: 7.